This T cell receptor (beta chain) stems from a study of cytomegalovirus exposure and HLA in healthy donors. Study details: Earlier, roughly 120 million unique TCR beta sequences were recovered from approximately 180 million T cells by an analysis. Study-wide results and limits: Reports credit the classifier with highly specific, highly sensitive diagnosis of cytomegalovirus status.

The table lists this clone with a count of one. Its antigen is undetermined. V lost 1 base, J lost 9 bases, and 6 bases stayed unmatched. This CDR3 comprises 14 residues. Germline values: CDR1 MNHNS, CDR2 SASEGT. The PCR used 60 Vbeta and 13 Jbeta primers. Generated by immunoSEQ multiplex PCR, the TCRdb table keeps only in-frame clones and is missing some. The sample has 150,000 to 200,000 clones; around three quarters are singletons. Sequencing was performed on PBMCs. This rearrangement joins TRBV6-1 to TRBJ2-1, with 7 bases that match TRBD2. The sequence was collected from a woman aged 25 to 39 in good health and CMV-seronegative. The CDR3 reads CASSEVAGVGEQFF. Here the CDR3 DNA reads TGTGCCAGCAGTGAAGTCGCGGGAGTGGGTGAGCAGTTCTTC.